The clone carrying this T cell receptor (beta chain) was observed once. The antigen remains unidentified. The data were taken from a study of Ad26.COV2.S vaccination and SARS-CoV-2 variants. Findings and caveats of the study: Comparable non-spike TCR breadth was observed in vaccine and placebo recipients.

The V gene's germline CDR1 is SGDLS and CDR2 YYNGEE. This CDR3 is 16 amino acids long. V shed 4 bases and J 2 bases; nucleotides not matched to a gene: 9. Repertoires were generated with immunoSEQ multiplex PCR, while TCRdb's copy carries only in-frame clones and drops some. The sample holds approximately 300,000 clones; about 85% are singletons and the top ten take around 2%. Treatment denoted: about 20 received Ad26.COV2.S at low or high dose, single or two shots; about five received placebo; per-sample allocation not given. Samples came from day 63 after the first vaccine or placebo injection. The sample in question was peripheral blood, obtained in a trial of Ad26.COV2.S vaccine versus placebo. The source is a person aged 18-65 years who received the Ad26.COV2.S COVID-19 vaccine or a placebo. The chain recombines TRBV9 with TRBJ2-1, with 7 bases lining up with TRBD2. CDR3 DNA: TGTGCCAGCAGCCCACTGGGGGGGGGAACCTACAATGAGCAGTTCTTC. It is translated as CASSPLGGGTYNEQFF. The full variable domain, completed using reference TRBV9 and TRBJ2-1, is DSGVTQTPKHLITATGQRVTLRCSPRSGDLSVYWYQQSLDQGLQFLIQYYNGEERAKGNILERFSAQQFPDLHSELNLSSLELGDSALYFCASSPLGGGTYNEQFFGPGTRLTVL.